This T cell receptor (beta chain) came from a study of T cell changes during pregnancy in multiple sclerosis (dated by TCRdb to between 2018 and 2020). Notes on the research overall: In women with multiple sclerosis, the researchers looked at how the T cell repertoire shifted as pregnancy progressed.

Library creation used the immunoSEQ multiplex PCR assay. The source is immuneACCESS, and TCRdb retained only in-frame sequences with V and J called. Part of the clones is not carried over; for the studies checked, unresolved V genes explain less than half of this, and the remainder is unexplained. This sample comprises 55,000 or so clones, about nine tenths of them detected only once. The leading ten clones occupy over 0.5% of the sample. Details on this clone: It has no known antigen specificity. No much larger clonotype is one base removed from it; base qualities were not supplied.

The germline V gene specifies SNHLY as CDR1 and FYNNEI as CDR2. Measured from the cysteine to the phenylalanine, the CDR3 is 15 residues long. The sequence is cut down to CDR3 DNA, 45 bases in frame from base 1. The V end loses 4 bases and the J end loses 2 bases, and a stretch of 11 bases separates them. This chain is built from TRBV2 and TRBJ2-2; possibly the D gene is TRBD2, per 5 matching bases. Sequences were derived from CD4+ T cells from peripheral blood mononuclear cells, sampled in the first trimester of pregnancy. The source of this sequence is a female donor with multiple sclerosis, enrolled in a pregnancy study. The CDR3 protein is CASSAEGSNTGELFF. The base sequence is TGTGCCAGCAGTGCAGAGGGCAGTAACACCGGGGAGCTGTTTTTT.